Following are 11 T cell receptor beta chains from one sample sequenced in a study of OX40 agonist ivuxolimab in advanced cancers. Using immunoSEQ multiplex PCR, the repertoire was profiled, and TCRdb retains in-frame clones only, with some absent. This table has over 45,000 clones, 60% to 80% appearing once. The sequencing here drew on CD4+ or CD8+ T cells sorted from blood, taken in a trial of the OX40 agonist ivuxolimab. These receptor sequences come from an adult with an advanced solid tumor such as melanoma, head and neck, liver or kidney cancer.

The chain joins TRBV20-1 to TRBJ1-4; no clear D gene. The CDR3 has 10 residues. Germline values: CDR1 DFQATT, CDR2 SNEGSKA (reference sequence). V shed 2 bases and J shed 8 bases, with 3 bases lying between them. The CDR3 DNA follows: TGCAGTGCTAGATTGGAAAAACTGTTTTTT. It is translated as CSARLEKLFF.

The chain is built from TRBV7-3 and TRBJ2-1; tentatively, D is TRBD1 (7 bases). Trimming removed 6 bases from V and 6 bases from J, with 15 bases in between. This CDR3 is 14 amino acids long. Germline V CDR1 and CDR2: SGHTA, FQGTGA. The CDR3 DNA is TGTGCCAGCAGGGCAGGGCAGGGGGGCAATGAGCAGTTCTTC. This sequence encodes CASRAGQGGNEQFF. The whole variable domain, filled in from reference TRBV7-3 and TRBJ2-1, reads GAGVSQTPSNKVTEKGKYVELRCDPISGHTALYWYRQSLGQGPEFLIYFQGTGAADDSGLPNDRFFAVRPEGSVSTLKIQRTERGDSAVYLCASRAGQGGNEQFFGPGTRLTVL.

CDR3: CASSEALAGALYNEQFF. Written as DNA, the CDR3 is TGTGCCAGCAGTGAAGCGCTAGCGGGAGCCCTTTACAATGAGCAGTTCTTC. The chain employs TRBV6-1 and TRBJ2-1, with TRBD2 matching 10 bases. Trimming removed 0 bases from V and 4 bases from J; junction bases left unmatched: 6. The V gene's germline CDR1 is MNHNS and CDR2 SASEGT. This CDR3 contains 17 residues.

This clone was observed once. This rearrangement joins TRBV27 to TRBJ2-5; 10 nucleotides align to TRBD1. V trimming: 6 bases; J trimming: 9 bases; junction bases outside the gene matches: 10. CDR3 length equals 14 residues. Germline lookup yields CDR1 MNHEY and CDR2 SMNVEV (reference sequence). CDR3 in DNA: TGTGCCAGCAGCCAAGCCGGGACAGGGGTTTCCCAGTACTTC. Amino acids: CASSQAGTGVSQYF.

CDR3 sequence: CASSLGIGQPQHF. CDR3 coding DNA: TGTGCCAGCAGTTTAGGGATCGGGCAGCCCCAGCATTTT. The chain has TRBV27 and TRBJ1-5; D remains ambiguous. Germline assignment: CDR1 MNHEY and CDR2 SMNVEV (reference sequence). The CDR3 has 13 amino acids. The germline V and J ends were trimmed by 2 bases and 7 bases, with 9 bases remaining between them.

In its sample, this clone was seen a few times. The chain uses TRBV11-2 and TRBJ2-7; D is uncertain. Trimming stripped 0 bases from V and 4 bases from J, with 10 bases between. The V gene's germline CDR1 is SGHAT and CDR2 FQNNGV. This CDR3 is built from 14 residues. The CDR3 region has the DNA TGTGCCAGCAGCTTAGATCGGCAGACATACGAGCAGTACTTC. It specifies CASSLDRQTYEQYF.

The rearrangement links TRBV11-2 to TRBJ2-3; 9 bases are shared with TRBD2. With 2 bases clipped from V and 0 bases from J, the junction kept 12 bases outside the gene matches. Germline CDR1 SGHAT, CDR2 FQNNGV. CDR3 size: 19 residues. The CDR3 loop reads CASSLRIAGVPSSTDTQYF. For the CDR3, the DNA is TGTGCCAGCAGCTTAAGAATAGCGGGAGTTCCCTCTAGCACAGATACGCAGTATTTT.

The chain employs TRBV4-2 and TRBJ1-2, with TRBD1 matching over 7 bases. The junction had 8 bases not matched to a gene; V was cut back by 4 bases and J by 3 bases. This CDR3 spans 15 amino acids. The germline V gene encodes CDR1 LGHNA and CDR2 YNFKEQ. CDR3 amino acids: CASSLQTGSDYGYTF. The CDR3 region has the DNA TGTGCCAGCAGCCTACAGACAGGGTCGGACTATGGCTACACCTTC.

The CDR3 reads CATSRAQTSGPTSSYEQYF. The CDR3 coding sequence is TGTGCCACCAGCAGAGCCCAGACTAGCGGGCCTACCAGCTCCTACGAGCAGTACTTC. The chain has TRBV15 and TRBJ2-7; 10 nucleotides agree with TRBD2. Per germline, CDR1 LNHNV and CDR2 YYDKDF (reference sequence). With V trimmed by 1 base and J by 0 bases, 12 bases remained unmatched. The CDR3 runs 19 residues.

The chain is built from TRBV7-2 and TRBJ1-5; 12 nucleotides line up with TRBD1. The CDR3 has 14 amino acids. The V and J ends lost 5 bases and 6 bases, in that order; junction bases with no gene match: 2. Germline V gives CDR1 SGHTA, CDR2 FQGNSA. The DNA for the CDR3 is TGTGCCAGCAGCGGGACAGGGGGCCGTCAGCCCCAGCATTTT. It codes for CASSGTGGRQPQHF.

This clone occurred a few times. V usage is TRBV14 and J usage is TRBJ2-7; D is possibly TRBD2 (5 bases). Deletions cut 4 bases from V and 5 bases from J, with 18 bases between. The CDR3 has 15 amino acids. The germline V gene has CDR1 SGHDN and CDR2 FVKESK. The CDR3 DNA is TGTGCCAGCAGCCCCCAATCCTCGGCGGGTCACGAGCAGTACTTC. Translated, it gives CASSPQSSAGHEQYF.